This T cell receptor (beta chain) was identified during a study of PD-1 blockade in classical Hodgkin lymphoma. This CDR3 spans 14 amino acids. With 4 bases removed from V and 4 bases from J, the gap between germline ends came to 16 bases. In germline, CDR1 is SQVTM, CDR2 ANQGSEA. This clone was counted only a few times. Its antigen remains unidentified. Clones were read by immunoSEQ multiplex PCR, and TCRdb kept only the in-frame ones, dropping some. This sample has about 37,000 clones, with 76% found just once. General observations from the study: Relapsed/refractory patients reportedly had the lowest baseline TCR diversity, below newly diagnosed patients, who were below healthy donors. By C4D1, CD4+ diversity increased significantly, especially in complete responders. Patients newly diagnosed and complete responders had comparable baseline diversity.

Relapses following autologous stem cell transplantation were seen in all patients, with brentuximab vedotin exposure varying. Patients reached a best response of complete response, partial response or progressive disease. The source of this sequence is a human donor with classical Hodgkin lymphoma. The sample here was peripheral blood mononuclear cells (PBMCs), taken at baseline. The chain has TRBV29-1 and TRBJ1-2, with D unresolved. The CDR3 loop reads CSVAGGGLGYGYTF. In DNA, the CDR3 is TGCAGCGTTGCGGGAGGAGGACTTGGCTATGGCTACACCTTC. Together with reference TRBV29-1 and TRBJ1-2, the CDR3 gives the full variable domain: SAVISQKPSRDICQRGTSLTIQCQVDSQVTMMFWYRQQPGQSLTLIATANQGSEATYESGFVIDKFPISRPNLTFSTLTVSNMSPEDSSIYLCSVAGGGLGYGYTFGSGTRLTVV.